This TCR beta chain was profiled in a study of blood T cell repertoires in COVID-19. Study information: Samples representing acute and convalescent COVID-19 were sourced from the United States, Italy and Spain. PBMCs, B-cell-depleted T cells, or T cells were the source of the cDNA or gDNA that made up the material.

The V segment lost 5 bases and the J segment 2 bases; nucleotides outside the gene matches: 5. This CDR3 comprises 14 residues. Germline V CDR1 and CDR2: MNHEY, SVGAGI. In the original processing: Estimation of nucleated cell counts relied on the amplification of reference gene primers. Only in-frame clones appear in the TCRdb table, and some are missing; sequencing was by immunoSEQ multiplex PCR. D and trimming come from the DNA, and the V and J calls and clone size come from that table. Of around 68,000 clones in the sample, approximately 85% are singletons; the top ten hold about 12%. This TCR was recovered from a human donor in a cohort sampled during active COVID-19. Sequencing used peripheral blood. This sequence joins TRBV6-5 and TRBJ1-1, with 7 bases matching TRBD1. DNA for the CDR3: TGTGCCAGCAGTCGAGGGACAGCTAACACTGAAGCTTTCTTT. Translation: CASSRGTANTEAFF.